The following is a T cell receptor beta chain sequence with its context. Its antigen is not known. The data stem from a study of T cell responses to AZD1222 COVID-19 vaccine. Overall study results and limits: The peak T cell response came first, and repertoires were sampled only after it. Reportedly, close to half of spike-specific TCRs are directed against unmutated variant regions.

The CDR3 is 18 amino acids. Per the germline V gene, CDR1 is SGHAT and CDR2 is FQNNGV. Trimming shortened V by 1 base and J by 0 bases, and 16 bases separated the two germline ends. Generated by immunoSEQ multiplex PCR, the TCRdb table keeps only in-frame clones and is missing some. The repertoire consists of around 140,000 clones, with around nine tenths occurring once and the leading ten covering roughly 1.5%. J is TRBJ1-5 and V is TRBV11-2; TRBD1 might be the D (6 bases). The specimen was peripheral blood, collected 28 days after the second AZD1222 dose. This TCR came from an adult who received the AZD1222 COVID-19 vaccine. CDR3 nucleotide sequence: TGTGCCAGCAGCTTAGGGGGGCAGGGTGGATATAGCAATCAGCCCCAGCATTTT. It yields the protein CASSLGGQGGYSNQPQHF.